This TCR beta chain comes out of a study of blood T cell repertoires in COVID-19. The repertoire was sequenced with immunoSEQ multiplex PCR; TCRdb's copy has only in-frame clones and lacks some. Here the sample spans approximately 120,000 clones, around 80% being singletons. The V gene's germline CDR1 is KGHDR and CDR2 SFDVKD. CDR3 length equals 19 residues. The V and J ends lost 0 bases and 3 bases, in that order; junction bases with no gene match: 7. The sequencing sample was made of peripheral blood. This chain uses TRBV24-1 with TRBJ2-3; 14 bases match TRBD2. The clonotype originates from a human donor in a cohort sampled during active or convalescent COVID-19. The CDR3 region has the DNA TGTGCCACCAGTGATTTGCGGGGACTAGCGGGAGATACTACAGATACGCAGTATTTT. Protein sequence: CATSDLRGLAGDTTDTQYF.